This paragraph covers one T cell receptor (beta chain) sequence. Authors' data handling: By means of reference gene primer amplification, nucleated cell counts were estimated. Clones were read by immunoSEQ multiplex PCR, and TCRdb kept only the in-frame ones, dropping some. The DNA was the basis for D and trimming; V, J and clone size are from that table. The sample shows around 140,000 clones, about nine tenths of them seen only once. Clinical histories supplied by participants themselves formed the basis of cohort assignment. Recovered Cohort 3 donors showed two negative PCRs, clearance, or symptom resolution. The sample comes from a study of blood T cell repertoires in COVID-19. Study information: Sources were T cells, B-cell-depleted T cells, or PBMCs; the material itself was cDNA or gDNA.

Trimming removed 4 bases from V and 4 bases from J; junction bases left unmatched: 6. Per germline, CDR1 MRHNA and CDR2 SNTAGT. This CDR3 comprises 15 residues. The material sequenced was PBMCs or T cells enriched from blood (not recorded which). The clonotype was recovered from a man aged 55 to 70 who had recovered from COVID-19. The chain couples TRBV6-4 to TRBJ2-3, with 9 bases fitting TRBD1. CDR3 in amino acids: CASSAGTGPADTQYF. The CDR3 region has the DNA TGTGCCAGCAGTGCCGGGACAGGGCCCGCAGATACGCAGTATTTT.